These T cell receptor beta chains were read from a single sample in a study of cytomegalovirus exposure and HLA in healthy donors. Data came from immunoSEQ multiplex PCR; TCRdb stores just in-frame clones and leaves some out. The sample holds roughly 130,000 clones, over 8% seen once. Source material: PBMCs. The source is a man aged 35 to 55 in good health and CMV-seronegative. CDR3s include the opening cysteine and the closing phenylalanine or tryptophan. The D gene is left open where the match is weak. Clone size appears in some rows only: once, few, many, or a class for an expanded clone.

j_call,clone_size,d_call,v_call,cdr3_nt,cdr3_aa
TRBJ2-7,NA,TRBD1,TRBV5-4,TGTGCCAGCAGCCCGGGACAGGGTGGCCCCTACGAGCAGTACTTC,CASSPGQGGPYEQYF
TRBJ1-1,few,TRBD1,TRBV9,TGTGCCAGCAGCGTGGGACAGCGAGGGACTGAAGCTTTCTTT,CASSVGQRGTEAFF
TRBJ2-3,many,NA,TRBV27,TGTGCCAGCAGGGGGGCCGGTAGCACAGATACGCAGTATTTT,CASRGAGSTDTQYF
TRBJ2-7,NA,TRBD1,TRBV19,TGTGCCAGTAGTTTTAGTCGACAGGGGGCTTACGAGCAGTACTTC,CASSFSRQGAYEQYF
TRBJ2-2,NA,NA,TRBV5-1,TGCGCCAGCAGCCCCACTCCCGCCGGGGAGCTGTTTTTT,CASSPTPAGELFF
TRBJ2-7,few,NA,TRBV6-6,TGTGCCAGCAGTTACTCGGACTACGAGCAGCACTTC,CASSYSDYEQHF
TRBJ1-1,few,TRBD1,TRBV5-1,TGCGCCAGCAGCACAGGACCGGGACAGGCAAACACTGAAGCTTTCTTT,CASSTGPGQANTEAFF
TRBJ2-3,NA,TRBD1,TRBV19,TGTGCCAGTAGTCAGGGGGCGGACACCACAGATACGCAGTATTTT,CASSQGADTTDTQYF
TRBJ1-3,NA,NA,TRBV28,TGTGCCAGCGGCCTCGACAGTTATGCGAACACCATATATTTT,CASGLDSYANTIYF
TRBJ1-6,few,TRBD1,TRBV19,TGTGCCAGTAGTATAGACGGGACAGGGACTAATTCACCCCTCCACTTT,CASSIDGTGTNSPLHF
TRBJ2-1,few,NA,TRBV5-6,TGTGCAAGCAGCTTGATCCAGGCCCAGGAGGATGAGCAGTTCTTC,CASSLIQAQEDEQFF
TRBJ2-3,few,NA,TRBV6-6,TGTGCCAGCAGTTACTCGAGGGCAGGTCTCGATACGCAGTATTTT,CASSYSRAGLDTQYF
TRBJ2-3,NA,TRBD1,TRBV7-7,TGTGCCAGCAGTTCGGGACAGAGCACAGATACGCAGTATTTT,CASSSGQSTDTQYF
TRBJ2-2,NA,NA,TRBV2,TGTGCCAGCAGCGACACCTTGAACACCGGGGAGCTGTTTTTT,CASSDTLNTGELFF
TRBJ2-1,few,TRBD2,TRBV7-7,TGTGCCAGCAGCTTGGCGGGGGGGGCCTACAATGAGCAGTTCTTC,CASSLAGGAYNEQFF
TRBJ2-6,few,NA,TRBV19,TGTGCCAGTAGTATCACGGCTGGGGCCAACGTCCTGACTTTC,CASSITAGANVLTF
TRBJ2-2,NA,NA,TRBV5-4,TGTGCCAGCACCGATCCCTCAGGGGCCGGGGAGCTGTTTTTT,CASTDPSGAGELFF
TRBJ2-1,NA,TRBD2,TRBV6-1,TGTGCCAGCAGTGAAAGTCTAGCGGACTACAATGAGCAGTTCTTC,CASSESLADYNEQFF
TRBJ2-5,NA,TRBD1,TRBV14,TGTGCCAGCAGCCCTGAAGCGACAGGGGGCCAAGAGACCCAGTACTTC,CASSPEATGGQETQYF
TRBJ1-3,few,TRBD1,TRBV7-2,TGTGCCAGCAGCTTGGGACAGGGCATCGGAAACACCATATATTTT,CASSLGQGIGNTIYF
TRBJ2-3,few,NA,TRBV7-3,TGTGCCAGCAGCTTAAGTCAGAGCACAGATACGCAGTATTTT,CASSLSQSTDTQYF
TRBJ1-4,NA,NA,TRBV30,TGTGCCTGGAGTATCCTCGGGATTAATGAAAAACTGTTTTTT,CAWSILGINEKLFF
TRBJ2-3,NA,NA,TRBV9,TGTGCCAGCAGCGTAGCGGGGAGCACAGATACGCAGTATTTT,CASSVAGSTDTQYF
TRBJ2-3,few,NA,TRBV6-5,TGTGCCAGCAGCCGGGAAGAAAGAACAGATACGCAGTATTTT,CASSREERTDTQYF
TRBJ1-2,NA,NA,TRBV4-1,TGCGCCAGCAGCCAAGATGTAAGCCAGGGCCCTCATGGCTACACCTTC,CASSQDVSQGPHGYTF
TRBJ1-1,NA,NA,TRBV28,TGTGCCAGCAGTTTGGTGGCCAGCTTGGGGCATTTAACTGAAGCTTTCTTT,CASSLVASLGHLTEAFF
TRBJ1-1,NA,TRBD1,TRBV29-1,TGCAGCGCCTGGGACAGGGGCACTGAAGCTTTCTTT,CSAWDRGTEAFF
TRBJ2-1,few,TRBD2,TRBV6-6,TGTGCCAGCAGACCCCCGGGGGGGGATGAGCAGTTCTTC,CASRPPGGDEQFF
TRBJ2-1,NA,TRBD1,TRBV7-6,TGTGCCAGCAGCAAGACAGGGGACTTCTACAATGAGCAGTTCTTC,CASSKTGDFYNEQFF
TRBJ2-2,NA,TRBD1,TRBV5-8,TGTGCCAGCAGCTTGGCCCCCGGGACAGGGGTCGGGCCCGGGGAGCTGTTTTTT,CASSLAPGTGVGPGELFF
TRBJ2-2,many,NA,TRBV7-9,TGTGCCAGCAGCGCTGGAGGGGCGGACCCGAACACCGGGGAGCTGTTTTTT,CASSAGGADPNTGELFF
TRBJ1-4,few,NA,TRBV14,TGTGCCAGCAGCCAAGGCCTCCCGAGGGTTCATAATGAAAAACTGTTTTTT,CASSQGLPRVHNEKLFF
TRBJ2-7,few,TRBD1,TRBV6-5,TGTGCCAGCAGGCCCCCCGGGACAGGGGTCGAGCAGTACTTC,CASRPPGTGVEQYF
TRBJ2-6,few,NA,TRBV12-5,TGTGCTAGTGCAATCGTCGGGGGGGCCAACGTCCTGACTTTC,CASAIVGGANVLTF
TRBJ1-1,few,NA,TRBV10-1,TGCGCCAGCAGTTCGGTCCTAGATGGGACTGAAGCTTTCTTT,CASSSVLDGTEAFF
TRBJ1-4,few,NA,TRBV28,TGTGCCAGCAGGCACCCCGGGGACACTGAAAAACTGTTTTTT,CASRHPGDTEKLFF
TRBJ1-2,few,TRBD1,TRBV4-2,TGTGCCAGCAGCCAGGGACAGGGGGACGATGGCTACACCTTC,CASSQGQGDDGYTF
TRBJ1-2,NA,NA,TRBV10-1,TGCGCCAGCAGTGAGTCGCAGGGGAGAGGCTACACCTTC,CASSESQGRGYTF
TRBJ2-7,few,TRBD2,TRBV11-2,TGTGCCAGCAGCTGGACTAGCGGCGGCCCCTACGAGCAGTACTTC,CASSWTSGGPYEQYF
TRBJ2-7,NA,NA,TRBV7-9,TGTGCCAGCAGCTCGACAGCCTCCTACGAGCAGTACTTC,CASSSTASYEQYF